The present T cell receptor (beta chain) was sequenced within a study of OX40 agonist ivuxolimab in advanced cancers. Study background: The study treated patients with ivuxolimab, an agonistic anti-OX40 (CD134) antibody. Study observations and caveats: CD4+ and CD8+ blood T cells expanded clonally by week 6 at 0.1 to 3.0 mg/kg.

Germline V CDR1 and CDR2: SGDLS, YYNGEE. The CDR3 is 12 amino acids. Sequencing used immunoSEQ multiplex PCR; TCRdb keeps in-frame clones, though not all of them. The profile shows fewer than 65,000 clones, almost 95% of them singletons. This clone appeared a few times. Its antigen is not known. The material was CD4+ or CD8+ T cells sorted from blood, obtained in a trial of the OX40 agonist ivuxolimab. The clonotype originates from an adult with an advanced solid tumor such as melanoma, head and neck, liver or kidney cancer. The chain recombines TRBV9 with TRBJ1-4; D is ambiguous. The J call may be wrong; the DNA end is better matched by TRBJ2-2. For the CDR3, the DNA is TGTGCCAGCAGCGTAGAGGGCGGGGAGCTGTTTTTT. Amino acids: CASSVEGGELFF.